This T cell receptor beta chain was obtained from a study of blood T cell repertoires in COVID-19. On the study more broadly: Sample material is recorded as cDNA or gDNA derived from T cells, B-cell-depleted T cells, or PBMCs.

Patients of the Seattle cohort, enrolled during active infection, were followed longitudinally. Per the original methods: Reference gene primer amplification gave nucleated cell count estimates. Produced via immunoSEQ multiplex PCR; TCRdb's table is partial and in-frame only. The V and J calls and the clone size are those of that table, but D and trimming were determined from the DNA. The table has a few hundred thousand clones, around 92% seen once. Germline V gene lookup returns CDR1 LGHNA and CDR2 YSLEER. This CDR3 has 15 amino acids. V lost 4 bases and J lost 6; bases outside the gene matches: 6. V usage is TRBV4-3 and J usage is TRBJ2-2; 9 bases agree with TRBD1. Sequencing used peripheral blood. The clonotype was recovered from a woman aged 30 to 39 with COVID-19, enrolled during active disease. The CDR3 spells CASSPGQGLAGELFF. The CDR3 DNA reads TGCGCCAGCAGCCCTGGACAGGGGCTCGCCGGGGAGCTGTTTTTT.